The rows below give T cell receptor beta chains drawn from one sample of a study of spatial heterogeneity in lung cancer. Using its own MiXCR run on the 5' RACE reads, TCRdb lists one record per CDR3 protein. The sample has 20,000 to 30,000 distinct CDR3 sequences; roughly 10% are singletons. Sequences were derived from lung tumor tissue, sampled at surgery. These TCRs come from a male donor with early-stage non-small cell lung cancer. CDR3s include the opening cysteine and the closing phenylalanine or tryptophan. A D gene is named only where the DNA matches it firmly. A clone size is listed for some rows: how often the clone was seen (once, few, many), or a class if it is expanded.

TRBV7-2,TRBJ2-3,many,TRBD1,CASSFGTGRATQYF,TGTGCCAGCAGCTTCGGGACAGGGCGCGCTACGCAGTATTTT
TRBV18,TRBJ2-3,few,.,CASSPRAPPADTQYF,TGTGCCAGCTCACCCCGGGCCCCTCCTGCAGATACGCAGTATTTT
TRBV20-1,TRBJ2-7,many,.,CSARVPPGLTNEQYF,TGCAGTGCTAGAGTCCCCCCAGGGTTGACGAACGAGCAGTACTTC
TRBV30,TRBJ1-2,many,.,CAWSAWDGYTF,TGTGCCTGGAGTGCGTGGGATGGCTACACCTTC
TRBV11-2,TRBJ2-1,many,.,CASSFYSYNEQFF,TGTGCCAGCAGCTTTTACAGTTACAATGAGCAGTTCTTC
TRBV12-3/TRBV12-4,TRBJ2-7,.,TRBD1,CASSARGLGEQYF,TGTGCCAGCAGTGCCAGGGGGCTTGGGGAGCAGTACTTC
TRBV28,TRBJ2-6,many,.,CASSLGASGTNVLTF,TGTGCCAGCAGTTTGGGGGCCTCTGGGACCAACGTCCTGACTTTC
TRBV27,TRBJ2-7,many,TRBD2,CASRGLADPYEQYF,TGTGCCAGCCGGGGACTAGCGGATCCCTACGAGCAGTACTTC
TRBV12-3/TRBV12-4,TRBJ2-5,few,.,CASSFYSTGFGTQYF,TGTGCCAGCAGTTTTTATTCCACGGGCTTTGGGACCCAGTACTTC
TRBV6-5,TRBJ1-3,few,.,CASSYEAAGNTIYF,TGTGCCAGCAGTTACGAGGCAGCTGGAAACACCATATATTTT
TRBV18,TRBJ2-7,many,.,CASSPSITPGYEQYF,TGTGCCAGCTCCCCCTCGATCACCCCGGGATACGAGCAGTACTTC
TRBV11-2,TRBJ2-1,.,TRBD1,CASSREGALYNEQFF,TGTGCCAGCAGCCGAGAGGGGGCCCTCTACAATGAGCAGTTCTTC
TRBV7-2,TRBJ1-3,medium-sized,.,CASSLRGSSGNTIYF,TGTGCCAGCAGCTTAAGGGGGAGCTCTGGAAACACCATATATTTT
TRBV6-2/TRBV6-3,TRBJ1-4,medium-sized,.,CASSYSSWRANEKLFF,TGTGCCAGCAGTTACTCGTCGTGGAGGGCTAATGAAAAACTGTTTTTT
TRBV11-2,TRBJ2-3,many,.,CASSLRLSTDTQYF,TGTGCCAGCAGCTTAAGGCTCAGCACAGATACGCAGTATTTT
TRBV12-3/TRBV12-4,TRBJ2-3,.,TRBD1,CASSDRTGSTDTQYF,TGTGCCAGCAGCGACCGGACAGGCAGCACAGATACGCAGTATTTT
TRBV5-1,TRBJ2-2,many,.,CASRADSTTGELFF,TGCGCCAGCAGGGCAGATTCAACGACCGGGGAGCTGTTTTTT
TRBV28,TRBJ2-3,many,.,CASSSPPSTDTQYF,TGTGCCAGCAGTTCCCCCCCTAGCACAGATACGCAGTATTTT
TRBV4-1,TRBJ2-5,medium-sized,.,CASSQEAYGQETQYF,TGCGCCAGCAGCCAAGAGGCCTATGGCCAAGAGACCCAGTACTTC
TRBV18,TRBJ2-5,medium-sized,.,CASSPQETQYF,TGTGCCAGCTCACCCCAAGAGACCCAGTACTTC
TRBV4-1,TRBJ1-1,many,.,CASSHTVGVANTEAFF,TGCGCCAGCAGCCACACTGTCGGCGTAGCAAACACTGAAGCTTTCTTT
TRBV12-5,TRBJ1-5,many,.,CASGLVMRNRDSNQPQHF,TGTGCTAGTGGTTTGGTAATGAGAAACAGGGATAGCAATCAGCCCCAGCATTTT
TRBV20-1,TRBJ2-7,many,.,CSAPARGYEQYF,TGCAGTGCTCCCGCGAGGGGTTACGAGCAGTACTTC
TRBV7-2,TRBJ1-1,many,.,CASSSGQNTEAFF,TGTGCCAGCAGCTCGGGACAGAACACTGAAGCTTTCTTT
TRBV7-8,TRBJ1-1,few,.,CASSPINTEAFF,TGTGCCAGCAGCCCAATTAACACTGAAGCTTTCTTT
TRBV3-2,TRBJ2-2,many,.,CASSQQQGATSGRLTGELFF,TGTGCCAGCAGCCAACAACAGGGGGCGACTAGCGGGAGGCTCACCGGGGAGCTGTTTTTT
TRBV11-2,TRBJ2-1,few,TRBD2,CASRKLAGGLEQFF,TGTGCTAGCAGGAAACTAGCGGGGGGTCTTGAGCAGTTCTTC
TRBV9,TRBJ2-5,medium-sized,TRBD2,CASSVGFIAGAQETQYF,TGTGCCAGCAGCGTAGGTTTCATAGCGGGCGCCCAAGAGACCCAGTACTTC
TRBV19,TRBJ2-1,many,.,CASSPGLEYNEQFF,TGTGCCAGTAGTCCGGGTCTGGAGTACAATGAGCAGTTCTTC
TRBV7-9,TRBJ2-2,.,.,CASSLAGWSKGELFF,TGTGCCAGCAGCTTAGCTGGGTGGTCCAAAGGGGAGCTGTTTTTT
TRBV3-1,TRBJ2-3,few,TRBD1,CASSPGQAEDTQYF,TGTGCCAGCAGCCCGGGACAGGCAGAGGATACGCAGTATTTT
TRBV7-2,TRBJ1-5,many,.,CASSFHSNQPQHF,TGTGCCAGCAGCTTTCATAGCAATCAGCCCCAGCATTTT
TRBV4-2,TRBJ1-1,many,.,CASSQDLAENTEAFF,TGTGCCAGCAGCCAAGATCTGGCAGAAAACACTGAAGCTTTCTTT
TRBV4-2,TRBJ2-3,medium-sized,.,CASSTGLPDTQYF,TGTGCCAGCAGCACGGGACTCCCAGATACGCAGTATTTT
TRBV28,TRBJ2-1,few,.,CASSLQSVLYNEQFF,TGTGCCAGCAGTTTACAGTCAGTGCTTTACAATGAGCAGTTCTTC
TRBV6-6,TRBJ2-3,.,.,CASSTSRATGNRSRTDTQYF,TGTGCCAGCAGCACCTCAAGGGCAACAGGGAATCGAAGTCGCACAGATACGCAGTATTTT
TRBV6-2/TRBV6-3,TRBJ2-2,many,.,CASRPANTGELFF,TGTGCCAGCAGGCCCGCGAACACCGGGGAGCTGTTTTTT
TRBV10-3,TRBJ1-4,many,.,CAISQGTQEKLFF,TGTGCCATCAGCCAAGGGACACAAGAAAAACTGTTTTTT
TRBV11-2,TRBJ2-7,.,.,CASSLEQGSSYEQYF,TGTGCCAGCAGCTTAGAGCAGGGCAGCTCCTACGAGCAGTACTTC
TRBV27,TRBJ2-5,.,TRBD1,CASSSPGQGIAETQYF,TGTGCCAGCAGTTCACCGGGACAGGGTATAGCGGAGACCCAGTACTTC
TRBV10-3,TRBJ1-6,few,.,CAISRGRDNSPLHF,TGTGCCATCAGCCGCGGCAGGGACAATTCACCCCTCCACTTT
TRBV27,TRBJ1-1,.,.,CASSFALGGSTEAFF,TGTGCCAGCAGTTTCGCCTTGGGGGGGTCAACTGAAGCTTTCTTT
TRBV30,TRBJ2-7,many,.,CAWSTGLTYEQYF,TGTGCCTGGAGTACGGGACTCACCTACGAGCAGTACTTC
TRBV6-5,TRBJ2-7,.,.,CASSPGARAYEQYF,TGTGCCAGCAGCCCTGGGGCAAGGGCCTACGAGCAGTACTTC
TRBV10-2,TRBJ2-1,many,TRBD2,CASSLAGGGEQFF,TGCGCCAGCAGTCTAGCGGGAGGAGGTGAGCAGTTCTTC